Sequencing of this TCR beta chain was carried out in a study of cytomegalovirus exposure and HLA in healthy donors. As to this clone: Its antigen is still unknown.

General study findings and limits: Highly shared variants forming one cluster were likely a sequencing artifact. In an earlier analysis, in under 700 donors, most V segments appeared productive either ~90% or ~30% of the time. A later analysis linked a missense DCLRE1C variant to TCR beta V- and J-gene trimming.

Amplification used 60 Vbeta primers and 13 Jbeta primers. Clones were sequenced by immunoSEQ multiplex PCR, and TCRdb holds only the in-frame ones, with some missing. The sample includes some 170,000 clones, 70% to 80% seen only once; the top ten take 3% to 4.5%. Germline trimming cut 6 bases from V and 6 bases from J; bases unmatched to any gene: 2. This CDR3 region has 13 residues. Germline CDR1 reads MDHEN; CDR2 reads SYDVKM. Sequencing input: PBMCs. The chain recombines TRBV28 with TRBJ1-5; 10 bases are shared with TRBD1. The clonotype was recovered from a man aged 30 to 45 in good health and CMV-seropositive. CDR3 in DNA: TGTGCCAGCAGGACAGGGGGCAGTCAGCCCCAGCATTTT. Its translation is CASRTGGSQPQHF.